The rows below give T cell receptor beta chains drawn from one sample of a study of metastatic and nonmetastatic thyroid tumors. TCRdb ran MiXCR on the PCR reads. The table shows around 14,000 clones, with roughly 24% occurring only once. The source material was tumor tissue. The receptors stem from a female donor with papillary thyroid cancer or a benign thyroid nodule (not recorded which). Some clones in this sample may be carry-over from other donors' samples. CDR3s include the opening cysteine and the closing phenylalanine or tryptophan. A D gene is named only where the DNA matches it firmly.

v_call d_call cdr3_aa
TRBV6-1 . CASSPADSDPYEQYF
TRBV11-2 TRBD1 CASSLEGGAGHVNTEAFF
TRBV20-1 . CSARTRTRIVNQPQHF
TRBV20-1 . CSATRGGSYAGELFF
TRBV12-3/TRBV12-4 . CASSFSMGSSYEQYF
TRBV6-2/TRBV6-3 . CASTVGQYGLYGYTF
TRBV7-9 TRBD2 CASSLGAGAVYNEQFF
TRBV6-2/TRBV6-3 TRBD1 CASSYIRGSETQHF
TRBV20-1 . CSARGTGDHLNEQFF
TRBV12-3/TRBV12-4 . CASSTSREQFF
TRBV9 . CASSVNGWETQYF
TRBV20-1 . CSAIPTASYGYTF
TRBV11-2 . CASSLDRTEAFF
TRBV11-3 TRBD1 CASSPNRGGLNTEAFF
TRBV24-1 . CATSHPRGEAFF
TRBV20-1 TRBD1 CSARRTGRTLYQETQYF
TRBV12-3/TRBV12-4 . CASSRSNQPQHF
TRBV12-3/TRBV12-4 TRBD1 CAISFTVPGQTAFF
TRBV7-6 TRBD1 CASSIQTGANTGELFF
TRBV3-1 TRBD1 CASSQEVVGGRDSNQPQHF
TRBV9 TRBD2 CASSPTGGVGETQYF
TRBV6-1 TRBD2 CASMLSGGVNEQFF
TRBV30 . CAWNQGFGSPLHF
TRBV28 . CASSAGKETQYF
TRBV29-1 . CSVDIGYEQYF
TRBV24-1 . CATSDHNEQFF
TRBV18 TRBD1 CASSPRTGGENTEAFF
TRBV6-1 . CASSRAGLGVPYEQYF
TRBV6-5 . CASSSRRGSGMFVHEQYF
TRBV27 . CASSFLGGLKNEQYF
TRBV5-4 . CASSLNGARVDEQYF
TRBV4-2 . CASSQGGQLYGYTF
TRBV20-1 TRBD1 CSASPDRGGTEAFF
TRBV5-1 . CASSLEGPLAFNEQFF
TRBV3-1 . CASSQGAREKLFF
TRBV20-1 TRBD1 CSARASGGEGYYGYTF
TRBV29-1 . CSVEIHTEHYGYTF
TRBV5-6 . CASSGSTDTQYF
TRBV7-3 . CASSRDSSSYNEQFF
TRBV5-1 . CASSLGHLAYEQYF
TRBV29-1 . CSVEEGDGRKAFF
TRBV25-1 . CASSETSGRSSYNEQFF
TRBV7-2 . CASSLWAGLKYEQYF
TRBV20-1 . CSANPLLSGANVLTF
TRBV20-1 TRBD2 CSARGGLAGGNEQFF
TRBV20-1 . CSARPGRGYTF
TRBV7-2 . CASSLGLDTQYF
TRBV12-3/TRBV12-4 . CASSLDEGYSYNEQFF
TRBV15 TRBD1 CATSRDWTGGDTEAFF
TRBV27 . CASSFRIGGGACEKLFF
TRBV20-1 . CSATTGRNTEAFF
TRBV19 . CASSPRGGSYEQYF
TRBV7-8 . CASSLVPELSEQYF
TRBV29-1 TRBD2 CSVEEAGVDTQYF
TRBV27 . CASSRQSEFEQFF
TRBV7-6 TRBD2 CAISRVLAGESASRTDTQYF
TRBV29-1 . CSVRNRDANTGELFF